This note documents a single TCR beta chain sequence. Its target is unknown. The data were produced by immunoSEQ multiplex PCR, yet TCRdb's version contains in-frame clones alone and is incomplete. The repertoire has 1,100 to 1,500 clones, 20% to 25% of them found once; the top ten carry about 17%. The data were taken from a study of T cells in localized non-small cell lung cancer. CDR1 and CDR2 from the germline V gene are SGHRS and YFSETQ. The CDR3 is made up of 15 amino acids. V lost 3 bases and J lost 9; bases outside the gene matches: 8. Study-wide results and limits: Adjacent lung had a median roughly 58 of the 100 largest tumor clones. Heterogeneity within the tumor remains possible, as just one region underwent sequencing. Prolonged overall survival went with higher T cell density in the blood. T cell clonality was highest in uninvolved adjacent lung, above tumor.

The chain is built from TRBV5-1 and TRBJ2-1, with 11 bases lining up with TRBD2. The sequence derives from a male donor at least 60 years old with stage III squamous cell lung carcinoma. Specimen: normal lung tissue next to the tumor, collected before any cancer treatment. CDR3 DNA sequence: TGCGCCAGCAGCTGGGGACTAGCGGAGGGTCGTGAGCAGTTCTTC. It translates to CASSWGLAEGREQFF. The variable domain in full, completed from reference TRBV5-1 and TRBJ2-1, reads KAGVTQTPRYLIKTRGQQVTLSCSPISGHRSVSWYQQTPGQGLQFLFEYFSETQRNKGNFPGRFSGRQFSNSRSEMNVSTLELGDSALYLCASSWGLAEGREQFFGPGTRLTVL.